Listed below are T cell receptor beta chains from one sample, sequenced in a study of T-cell memory formation after mild COVID-19. From the 5' RACE reads, TCRdb called clonotypes with MiXCR, one entry per CDR3 protein. The sample shows roughly 250,000 distinct CDR3 sequences, about 15% of them seen only once. The sample consisted of PBMCs or a T cell subset sorted from them (not recorded which). Source of these receptors: a young man who had mild COVID-19 (a few samples of this study predate the infection). Cell type and time point are not known. CDR3s include the opening cysteine and the closing phenylalanine or tryptophan. A D gene is named only where the DNA matches it firmly. Clone size, where shown, is once, few, many, or a class for clones that have expanded.

D gene	V gene	clone size	J gene	CDR3 protein	CDR3 DNA
NA	TRBV18	NA	TRBJ2-6	CASSPPSSGANVLTF	TGTGCCAGCTCACCACCCTCTTCTGGGGCCAACGTCCTGACTTTC
NA	TRBV28	NA	TRBJ2-1	CASSLEGGEQFF	TGTGCCAGCAGTTTAGAGGGGGGTGAGCAGTTCTTC
TRBD2	TRBV12-3/TRBV12-4	NA	TRBJ2-5	CASSSPSGGPQETQYF	TGTGCCAGCAGTTCCCCTAGCGGGGGGCCGCAAGAGACCCAGTACTTC
NA	TRBV20-1	few	TRBJ1-5	CSALGGGGNQPQHF	TGCAGTGCTTTGGGTGGAGGAGGGAATCAGCCCCAGCATTTT
TRBD2	TRBV24-1	once	TRBJ2-1	CATSDRTAGVNEQFF	TGTGCCACCAGTGATCGAACTGCGGGGGTCAATGAGCAGTTCTTC
NA	TRBV12-3/TRBV12-4	many	TRBJ1-1	CASSLDMNTEAFF	TGTGCCAGCAGTTTAGATATGAACACTGAAGCTTTCTTT
NA	TRBV6-6	NA	TRBJ2-1	CASSSDGYNEQFF	TGTGCCAGCAGTTCGGACGGCTACAATGAGCAGTTCTTC
NA	TRBV10-3	NA	TRBJ1-2	CASRVRGNYGYTF	TGTGCCTCCCGCGTCCGGGGGAACTATGGCTACACCTTC
TRBD2	TRBV20-1	few	TRBJ2-5	CSARVGGGARQETQYF	TGCAGTGCTAGAGTAGGCGGGGGGGCCCGACAAGAGACCCAGTACTTC
NA	TRBV7-2	NA	TRBJ1-1	CASSLTGGWAEAFF	TGTGCCAGCAGCCTAACAGGTGGGTGGGCTGAAGCTTTCTTT
NA	TRBV5-1	few	TRBJ1-2	CASSLAAGTYGYTF	TGCGCCAGCAGCTTGGCGGCAGGGACCTATGGCTACACCTTC
NA	TRBV29-1	NA	TRBJ2-3	CSVVADTQYF	TGCAGCGTTGTGGCAGATACGCAGTATTTT
NA	TRBV20-1	few	TRBJ1-5	CSAQRGVGQPQHF	TGCAGTGCCCAAAGAGGGGTGGGACAGCCCCAGCATTTT
NA	TRBV14	few	TRBJ2-5	CASSQQGAQYF	TGTGCCAGCAGCCAACAGGGCGCCCAGTACTTC
TRBD1	TRBV6-5	NA	TRBJ2-5	CASRKDRDWETQYF	TGTGCCAGCAGGAAGGACAGGGATTGGGAGACCCAGTACTTC
NA	TRBV7-2	few	TRBJ1-2	CASSLGEWPYGYTF	TGTGCCAGCAGCTTAGGGGAATGGCCCTATGGCTACACCTTC
TRBD1	TRBV4-1	NA	TRBJ2-3	CASSHSDTGDRQVF	TGCGCCAGCAGCCACTCAGACACCGGGGACAGGCAAGTTTTT
NA	TRBV6-2/TRBV6-3	NA	TRBJ1-1	CASSYSWDNTEAFF	TGTGCCAGCAGTTACTCTTGGGATAACACTGAAGCTTTCTTT
NA	TRBV7-6	few	TRBJ1-5	CASSLSTGLNQPQHF	TGTGCCAGCAGCTTATCAACGGGGTTAAATCAGCCCCAGCATTTT
NA	TRBV6-6	NA	TRBJ1-5	CASSRNGGTQPQHF	TGTGCCAGCAGCAGAAACGGGGGGACCCAGCCCCAGCATTTT
NA	TRBV5-1	NA	TRBJ2-7	CASSLEAAGYEQYF	TGCGCCAGCAGCTTGGAAGCGGCGGGCTACGAGCAGTACTTC
TRBD2	TRBV7-2	NA	TRBJ2-7	CASSLLGLANSYEQYF	TGTGCCAGCAGCCTTCTGGGACTAGCGAACTCCTACGAGCAGTACTTC
NA	TRBV7-2	NA	TRBJ2-3	CASGASAGTQYF	TGTGCCAGCGGCGCCTCGGCGGGGACGCAGTATTTT
NA	TRBV20-1	NA	TRBJ1-2	CSVTAGTMGYGYTF	TGCAGTGTTACGGCTGGGACGATGGGCTATGGCTACACCTTC
TRBD1	TRBV6-1	few	TRBJ1-5	CASLQGQGNQPQHF	TGTGCCAGTTTGCAAGGACAGGGCAATCAGCCCCAGCATTTT
NA	TRBV7-2	NA	TRBJ2-7	CASTLIVRGGYEQYF	TGTGCCAGCACACTCATCGTTAGAGGGGGTTACGAGCAGTACTTC
TRBD2	TRBV7-3	NA	TRBJ2-2	CASSPSGGFTGELFF	TGTGCCAGCAGTCCGAGCGGGGGGTTTACCGGGGAGCTGTTTTTT
TRBD2	TRBV5-1	NA	TRBJ2-5	CASSLALVAGLETQYF	TGCGCCAGCAGCTTGGCCTTGGTAGCGGGATTGGAGACCCAGTACTTC
TRBD2	TRBV5-1	few	TRBJ2-1	CASSLESGGPNEQFF	TGCGCCAGCAGCTTGGAGAGCGGGGGGCCCAATGAGCAGTTCTTC
NA	TRBV7-9	few	TRBJ1-1	CASSRRDDTEAFF	TGTGCCAGCAGCCGCCGGGACGACACTGAAGCTTTCTTT
NA	TRBV20-1	few	TRBJ1-2	CGGGNYGYTF	TGCGGGGGGGGTAACTATGGCTACACCTTC